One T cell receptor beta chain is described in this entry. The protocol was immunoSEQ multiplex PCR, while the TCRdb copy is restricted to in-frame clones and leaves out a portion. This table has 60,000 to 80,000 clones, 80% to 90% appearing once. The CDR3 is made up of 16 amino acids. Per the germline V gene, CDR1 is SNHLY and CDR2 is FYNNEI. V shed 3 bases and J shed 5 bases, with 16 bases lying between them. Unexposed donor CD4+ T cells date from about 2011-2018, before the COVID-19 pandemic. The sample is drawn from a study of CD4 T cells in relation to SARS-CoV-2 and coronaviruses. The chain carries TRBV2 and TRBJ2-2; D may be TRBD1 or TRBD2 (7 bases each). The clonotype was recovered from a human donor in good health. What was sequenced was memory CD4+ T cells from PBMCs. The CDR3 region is CASSDHRGGRTGELFF. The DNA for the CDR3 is TGTGCCAGCAGTGATCACAGGGGAGGGAGGACCGGGGAGCTGTTTTTT.